A selection of T cell receptor beta chains follows, all from one sample in a study of T cells after posttransplantation cyclophosphamide. The table came from immunoSEQ multiplex PCR; TCRdb's copy has only in-frame clones and leaves some out. The data contain fewer than 25,000 clones, about 84% of them seen just once; the ten biggest clones take up 6.3%. The sequencing input was PBMCs. All receptors derive from a woman aged 60-75 years with a blood cancer, CMV-positive, and with a related stem cell donor. Both conserved end residues are part of each CDR3.

V gene: TRBV19
CDR3 protein: CASSSPGTPRREQYF

V gene: TRBV4-1
CDR3 protein: CASSQGAGGWEQYF

V gene: TRBV4-2
CDR3 protein: CASNGGRIRDTQYF

V gene: TRBV30
CDR3 protein: CAWREVLYGGYTF

V gene: TRBV7-9
CDR3 protein: CASSLVGIEGEKLFF

V gene: TRBV5-4
CDR3 protein: CASSPYRGPSTDTQYF

V gene: TRBV6-5
CDR3 protein: CASSSALDRRSYEQYF

V gene: TRBV19
CDR3 protein: CASSYRGNTEAFF

V gene: TRBV6-5
CDR3 protein: CASSTRQGKYEQYF

V gene: TRBV11-2
CDR3 protein: CASIGTGAQGAFF

V gene: TRBV9
CDR3 protein: CASSVVPGSVDTQYF

V gene: TRBV5-1
CDR3 protein: CASSLPRIENTEAFF

V gene: TRBV5-6
CDR3 protein: CASSHQGASGANVLTF

V gene: TRBV7-6
CDR3 protein: CASSLERRSNSPLHF

V gene: TRBV10-3
CDR3 protein: CAISGQGNQPQHF

V gene: TRBV28
CDR3 protein: CASSLQGLTTTNEKLFF

V gene: TRBV4-1
CDR3 protein: CASSQNPLGGSYNEQFF

V gene: TRBV4-1
CDR3 protein: CASSLQGALTQYF

V gene: TRBV10-1
CDR3 protein: CASSEQGTPKETQYF

V gene: TRBV5-4
CDR3 protein: CASSARTANEKLFF

V gene: TRBV6-1
CDR3 protein: CASSPGGGRNQPQHF

V gene: TRBV2
CDR3 protein: CASSYHSTGNQPQHF

V gene: TRBV9
CDR3 protein: CASSVVGYSTDTQYF